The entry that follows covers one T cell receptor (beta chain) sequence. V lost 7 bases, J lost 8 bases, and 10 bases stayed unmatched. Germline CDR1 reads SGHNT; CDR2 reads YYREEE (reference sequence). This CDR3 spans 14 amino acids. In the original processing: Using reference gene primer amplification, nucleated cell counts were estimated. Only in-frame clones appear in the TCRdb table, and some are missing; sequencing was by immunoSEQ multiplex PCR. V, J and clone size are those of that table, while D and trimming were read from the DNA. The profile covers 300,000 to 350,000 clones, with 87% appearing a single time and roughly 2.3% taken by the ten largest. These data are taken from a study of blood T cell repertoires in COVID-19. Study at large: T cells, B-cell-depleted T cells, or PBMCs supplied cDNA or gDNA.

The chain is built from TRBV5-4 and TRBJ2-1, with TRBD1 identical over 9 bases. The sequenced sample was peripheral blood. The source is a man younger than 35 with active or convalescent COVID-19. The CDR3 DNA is TGTGCCAGCCGTTCTACAGGGGGCCGTGATGAGCAGTTCTTC. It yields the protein CASRSTGGRDEQFF.